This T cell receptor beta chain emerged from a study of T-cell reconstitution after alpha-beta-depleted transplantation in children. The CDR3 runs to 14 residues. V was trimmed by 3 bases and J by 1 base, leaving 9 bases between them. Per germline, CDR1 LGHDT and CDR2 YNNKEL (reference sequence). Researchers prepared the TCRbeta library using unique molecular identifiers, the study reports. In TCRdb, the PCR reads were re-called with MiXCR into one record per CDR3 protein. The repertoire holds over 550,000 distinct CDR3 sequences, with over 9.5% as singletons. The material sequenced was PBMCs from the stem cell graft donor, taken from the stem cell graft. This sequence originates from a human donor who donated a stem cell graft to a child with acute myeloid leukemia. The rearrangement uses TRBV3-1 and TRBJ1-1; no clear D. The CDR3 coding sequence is TGTGCCAGCAGCCAGGGTTCGACGAACACTGAAGCTTTCTTT. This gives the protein CASSQGSTNTEAFF.